Below, one T cell receptor beta chain is given with its context. Its antigen remains unknown. The CDR3 is 16 residues long. The germline V gene has CDR1 GTSNPN and CDR2 SVGIG (reference sequence). V was shortened by 0 bases and J by 4 bases, with 16 bases between the two germline ends. The data stem from a study of cytomegalovirus exposure and HLA in healthy donors. Study overall: Of more than 350 genotyped donors, around 76% clustered with self-reported Caucasian donors. General study findings and limits: Association of 15,000 to 20,000 TCR beta sequences with HLA alleles was found at 0.05 false discovery rate in a later analysis. Available immune exposure information covered CMV serostatus only.

The PCR used 60 Vbeta and 13 Jbeta primers. Only in-frame clones appear in the TCRdb table, and some are missing; sequencing was by immunoSEQ multiplex PCR. The sample includes 40,000 or so clones. Sequences were obtained from PBMCs. This TCR was sampled from a woman aged 25 to 39 in good health and CMV-seropositive. V usage is TRBV30 and J usage is TRBJ1-3; D is unresolved. CDR3 protein: CAWSVFIPPRGNTIYF. In DNA, the CDR3 is TGTGCCTGGAGTGTCTTTATACCGCCGAGGGGAAACACCATATATTTT.